This is a list of T cell receptor beta chains from one sample in a study of post-analysis software for immune sequencing data. TCRdb re-derived calls from the PCR reads in MiXCR, one entry per CDR3 protein. There are approximately 660,000 distinct CDR3 sequences in the sample; approximately 60% occur only once, and roughly 12% lies in the top ten. The sample taken for sequencing was blood. The source is a girl aged 2-9 years with multiple sclerosis. The CDR3 runs from the conserved cysteine through the conserved F or W. D genes are given only for firm matches. A clone size is listed for some rows: how often the clone was seen (once, few, many), or a class if it is expanded.

j_gene: TRBJ2-3; v_gene: TRBV5-1; d_gene: TRBD1; abundance: NA; CDR3aa: CASSLAFWDRGGTDTQYF; CDR3nt: TGCGCCAGCAGCTTGGCCTTCTGGGACAGGGGAGGTACAGATACGCAGTATTTT
j_gene: TRBJ1-2; v_gene: TRBV7-2; d_gene: NA; abundance: NA; CDR3aa: CASSIIQGPVRGYTF; CDR3nt: TGTGCCAGCAGTATTATACAGGGCCCTGTGAGGGGCTACACCTTC
j_gene: TRBJ2-1; v_gene: TRBV18; d_gene: NA; abundance: NA; CDR3aa: CASTDRDGTYNEQFF; CDR3nt: TGTGCCAGCACAGACCGGGACGGTACCTACAATGAGCAGTTCTTC
j_gene: TRBJ2-5; v_gene: TRBV7-2; d_gene: TRBD1; abundance: NA; CDR3aa: CASSSRPGTGRSFQETQYF; CDR3nt: TGTGCCAGCAGCTCCCGTCCCGGGACAGGGCGCTCCTTCCAAGAGACCCAGTACTTC
j_gene: TRBJ1-1; v_gene: TRBV7-9; d_gene: NA; abundance: NA; CDR3aa: CASSFSGETEAFF; CDR3nt: TGTGCCAGCAGCTTCAGTGGGGAGACTGAAGCTTTCTTT
j_gene: TRBJ2-3; v_gene: TRBV29-1; d_gene: NA; abundance: few; CDR3aa: CSVEGLADTQYF; CDR3nt: TGCAGCGTTGAAGGACTAGCAGATACGCAGTATTTT
j_gene: TRBJ2-6; v_gene: TRBV10-3; d_gene: NA; abundance: NA; CDR3aa: CAISLEESGANVLTF; CDR3nt: TGTGCCATCAGCCTCGAGGAGTCTGGGGCCAACGTCCTGACTTTC
j_gene: TRBJ2-1; v_gene: TRBV4-3; d_gene: NA; abundance: NA; CDR3aa: CASRTETGQLLYNEQFF; CDR3nt: TGCGCCAGCAGAACGGAAACCGGACAGCTCCTCTACAATGAGCAGTTCTTC
j_gene: TRBJ2-1; v_gene: TRBV12-3/TRBV12-4; d_gene: TRBD2; abundance: NA; CDR3aa: CASSKAGGQYNEQFF; CDR3nt: TGTGCCAGCAGCAAAGCGGGAGGGCAGTACAATGAGCAGTTCTTC
j_gene: TRBJ2-1; v_gene: TRBV4-3; d_gene: TRBD2; abundance: NA; CDR3aa: CASSQDKMTSLTYNEQFF; CDR3nt: TGCGCCAGCAGCCAAGATAAAATGACTAGCCTAACTTACAATGAGCAGTTCTTC
j_gene: TRBJ2-7; v_gene: TRBV5-1; d_gene: NA; abundance: few; CDR3aa: CASSSRESYEQYF; CDR3nt: TGCGCCAGCAGCTCCAGAGAGTCCTACGAGCAGTACTTC
j_gene: TRBJ2-7; v_gene: TRBV29-1; d_gene: NA; abundance: NA; CDR3aa: CSVVDISYEQYF; CDR3nt: TGCAGCGTTGTCGACATCTCCTACGAGCAGTACTTC
j_gene: TRBJ1-5; v_gene: TRBV7-6; d_gene: TRBD1; abundance: NA; CDR3aa: CASSPKPGGSGQPQHF; CDR3nt: TGTGCCAGCAGCCCTAAACCAGGGGGATCAGGTCAGCCCCAGCATTTT
j_gene: TRBJ2-2; v_gene: TRBV4-2; d_gene: NA; abundance: once; CDR3aa: CASSQGLGTGELFF; CDR3nt: TGTGCCAGCAGCCAAGGTCTGGGCACCGGGGAGCTGTTTTTT
j_gene: TRBJ1-1; v_gene: TRBV20-1; d_gene: NA; abundance: NA; CDR3aa: CSTLNPGGRTEAFF; CDR3nt: TGCAGTACTTTGAACCCCGGGGGCAGGACTGAAGCTTTCTTT
j_gene: TRBJ2-2; v_gene: TRBV10-2; d_gene: TRBD2; abundance: NA; CDR3aa: CASRPLAGGPSGELFF; CDR3nt: TGCGCCAGCAGACCACTAGCGGGAGGGCCGTCAGGGGAGCTGTTTTTT
j_gene: TRBJ2-5; v_gene: TRBV5-1; d_gene: TRBD1; abundance: NA; CDR3aa: CASSLSWTGRYQETQYF; CDR3nt: TGCGCCAGCAGCCTAAGCTGGACAGGACGGTACCAAGAGACCCAGTACTTC
j_gene: TRBJ2-5; v_gene: TRBV2; d_gene: TRBD2; abundance: NA; CDR3aa: CASSEDSGRPQYF; CDR3nt: TGTGCCAGCAGTGAAGATAGCGGGAGGCCCCAGTACTTC
j_gene: TRBJ2-5; v_gene: TRBV7-2; d_gene: TRBD2; abundance: few; CDR3aa: CASSLGQGGLQETQYF; CDR3nt: TGTGCCAGCAGCTTAGGGCAGGGAGGGCTCCAAGAGACCCAGTACTTC
j_gene: TRBJ2-7; v_gene: TRBV5-1; d_gene: NA; abundance: many; CDR3aa: CASSLGTASYEQYF; CDR3nt: TGCGCCAGCAGCTTGGGGACAGCCTCCTACGAGCAGTACTTC
j_gene: TRBJ1-1; v_gene: TRBV20-1; d_gene: TRBD1; abundance: NA; CDR3aa: CSGRTGLSTEAFF; CDR3nt: TGCAGTGGTAGGACAGGGTTGAGCACTGAAGCTTTCTTT
j_gene: TRBJ2-7; v_gene: TRBV7-9; d_gene: NA; abundance: few; CDR3aa: CASSYPRGISYEQYF; CDR3nt: TGTGCCAGCAGCTACCCTCGGGGGATCTCCTACGAGCAGTACTTC
j_gene: TRBJ2-7; v_gene: TRBV9; d_gene: NA; abundance: NA; CDR3aa: CASSVGVDPYEQYF; CDR3nt: TGTGCCAGCAGCGTAGGGGTAGACCCCTACGAGCAGTACTTC
j_gene: TRBJ1-2; v_gene: TRBV7-2; d_gene: NA; abundance: few; CDR3aa: CASSLVVGGNYGYTF; CDR3nt: TGTGCCAGCAGCTTAGTGGTGGGGGGGAACTATGGCTACACCTTC
j_gene: TRBJ2-3; v_gene: TRBV27; d_gene: TRBD2; abundance: NA; CDR3aa: CASSSVTSGSTPDTQYF; CDR3nt: TGTGCCAGCAGTTCTGTGACTAGCGGGAGCACCCCAGATACGCAGTATTTT